This is a list of T cell receptor beta chains from one sample in a study of cytomegalovirus exposure and HLA in healthy donors. Clones were read by immunoSEQ multiplex PCR, and TCRdb kept only the in-frame ones, dropping some. There are 150,000 to 200,000 clones in the sample; approximately 78% occur only once, and roughly 2% lies in the top ten. The sequencing input was PBMCs. These receptors came from a woman under 30 in good health and CMV-seronegative. Both conserved end residues are part of each CDR3.

>TRBV5-1|.
CASSLFGGGSYEQYF
>TRBV11-2|TRBJ2-1
CASSLGTSNEQFF
>TRBV5-5|TRBJ2-5
CASSLEGVWRLAGAGETQYF
>TRBV19|TRBJ1-2
CASSRRGGLVDGYTF
>TRBV9|TRBJ2-5
CASSVGTSGVQETQYF
>TRBV4-1|TRBJ1-1
CASSQNAPQGAEAFF
>TRBV18|TRBJ2-7
CASSPGGTGVYEQYF
>TRBV5-1|TRBJ1-4
CASSLLGGLGGEKLFF
>TRBV7-2|TRBJ2-3
CASSQGRTSGMTQYF
>TRBV5-1|TRBJ2-2
CASSRYRGDQNTGELFF
>TRBV5-1|TRBJ1-2
CASTFRFGYGYTF
>TRBV6-1|TRBJ1-1
CASSEARNTEAFF
>TRBV14|TRBJ2-7
CASSQKGGKTYEQYF
>TRBV7-9|TRBJ2-1
CASSSRAQGWNNEQFF
>TRBV27|TRBJ1-3
CASSRGQSGNTIYF
>TRBV5-1|TRBJ2-1
CASSSWSSGGAGEQFF
>TRBV29-1|TRBJ1-1
CSVASGNTEAFF
>TRBV2|TRBJ2-5
CASSLGQGAETQYF
>TRBV5-8|TRBJ1-2
CASSPGPGDGYTF
>TRBV11-2|TRBJ1-1
CASSLDLLNTEAFF
>TRBV13|.
CASSRTGGRAEQYF
>TRBV6-1|TRBJ2-6
CATRTGGSGANVLTF
>TRBV4-1|TRBJ2-1
CASRPGRGQLPTYNEQFF
>TRBV7-2|TRBJ2-3
CASSLGGLAGIDTQYF
>TRBV4-1|TRBJ2-1
CASSQGAGSGEQFF
>TRBV7-9|TRBJ2-7
CASSSTGKNYEQYF
>TRBV5-1|TRBJ2-1
CASSLETSGRAYNEQFF
>TRBV28|TRBJ2-1
CASGAGTTSGSYNEQFF
>TRBV5-5|TRBJ1-2
CASSIGQVGGYTF
>TRBV2|TRBJ2-3
CASSEVSFRGEQGLNTDTQYF
>TRBV11-2|TRBJ2-7
CASSRDREQYF
>TRBV30|TRBJ2-7
CAWRWTTYEQYF
>TRBV9|TRBJ1-2
CASSVVDRGGGYTF
>TRBV28|TRBJ1-2
CASSSSGGRSNYGYTF
>TRBV10-3|TRBJ2-7
CAISDQPGLAGSASYEQYF
>TRBV14|TRBJ1-4
CASSQIQGVNEKLFF
>TRBV7-3|TRBJ2-1
CASSLIARGNSYNEQFF
>TRBV7-9|TRBJ1-4
CASSLVGASLEKLFF
>TRBV7-2|TRBJ2-1
CASSYGGIRYNEQFF
>TRBV6-1|TRBJ2-1
CASRTAGGTEQFF
>TRBV7-9|TRBJ1-4
CASSRQGLSTNEKLFF
>TRBV29-1|TRBJ2-7
CSVLKGTGGYEQYF
>TRBV6-6|TRBJ1-5
CASSPHQKDSNQPQHF
>TRBV7-3|TRBJ2-5
CASSLGGSGGETQYF
>TRBV5-4|TRBJ1-4
CASSRYNEKLFF
>TRBV6-5|TRBJ1-2
CASSYSFQGPNYGYTF
>TRBV28|TRBJ2-1
CASNGGGGNEQFF
>TRBV2|TRBJ2-2
CASKGDGGLFF
>TRBV7-9|TRBJ2-7
CASSSGTNPFEQYF
>TRBV5-1|TRBJ1-2
CASSKGTGNYGYTF
>TRBV6-4|TRBJ2-1
CASSAGLARNEQFF
>TRBV27|TRBJ1-5
CASSLTLRGQPQHF
>TRBV28|TRBJ2-7
CASSLSGTGTYEQYF